This T cell receptor beta chain derives from a study of T cell responses to AZD1222 COVID-19 vaccine. Data came from immunoSEQ multiplex PCR; TCRdb stores just in-frame clones and leaves some out. Found here are tens of thousands of clones, around 89% of them singletons; the top ten hold about 12%. The length of the CDR3 is 14 residues. V lost 10 bases and J 1 base, leaving 16 bases between the germline ends. Germline V gene data show CDR1 as MNHNY and CDR2 as SVGAGI (reference sequence). Pooling covered second doses at about 4 or about 12 weeks. With regard to this clone: No antigen is known for it.

Findings of the study overall: White British donors predominated, females outnumbered males, and clonal diversity was possibly underestimated. Just 6 or 7 AZD1222 recipients were seropositive at baseline.

This receptor was taken from an adult who received the AZD1222 COVID-19 vaccine. The chain recombines TRBV6-6 with TRBJ1-1; no firm D call. This sample comprised peripheral blood, obtained 28 days after the second AZD1222 dose. The CDR3 DNA sequence: TGTGCCACCATCACCACCGGAGGGAACACTGAAGCTTTCTTT. This encodes CATITTGGNTEAFF.